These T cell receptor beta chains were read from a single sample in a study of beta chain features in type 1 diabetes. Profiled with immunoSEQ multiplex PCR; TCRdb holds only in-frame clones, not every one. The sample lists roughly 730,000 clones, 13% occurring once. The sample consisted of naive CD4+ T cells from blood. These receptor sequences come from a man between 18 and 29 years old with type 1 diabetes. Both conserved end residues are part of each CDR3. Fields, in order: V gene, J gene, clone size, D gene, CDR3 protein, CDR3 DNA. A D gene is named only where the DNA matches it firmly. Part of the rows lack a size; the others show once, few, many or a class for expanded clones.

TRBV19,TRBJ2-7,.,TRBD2,CASSDSGGPAYEQYF,TGTGCCAGTAGTGATAGCGGGGGACCGGCCTACGAGCAGTACTTC
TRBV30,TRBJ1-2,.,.,CAWTRTGKLKYGYTF,TGTGCCTGGACCCGTACAGGGAAGCTAAAGTATGGCTACACCTTC
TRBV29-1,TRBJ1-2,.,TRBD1,CSVEPWDRGTHGYTF,TGCAGCGTTGAGCCCTGGGACAGGGGTACTCATGGCTACACCTTC
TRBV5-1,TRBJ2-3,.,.,CATGPNGNTDTQYF,TGCGCCACCGGGCCCAACGGGAACACAGATACGCAGTATTTT
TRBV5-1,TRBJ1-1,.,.,CASSLGSEAEAFF,TGCGCCAGCAGCCTCGGCTCCGAGGCTGAAGCTTTCTTT
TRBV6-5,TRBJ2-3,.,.,CASRTRTDTQYF,TGTGCCAGCAGAACACGCACAGATACGCAGTATTTT
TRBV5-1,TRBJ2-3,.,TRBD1,CASSRDRHTDTQYF,TGCGCCAGCAGCAGGGACAGGCACACAGATACGCAGTATTTT
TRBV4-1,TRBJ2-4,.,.,CASSQPAREAKNIQYF,TGCGCCAGCAGCCAACCGGCCAGGGAAGCCAAAAACATTCAGTACTTC
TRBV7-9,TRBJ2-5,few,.,CASSFGNQETQYF,TGTGCCAGCAGCTTCGGGAACCAAGAGACCCAGTACTTC
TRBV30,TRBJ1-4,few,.,CAWLGEKLFF,TGTGCCTGGCTCGGGGAAAAACTGTTTTTT
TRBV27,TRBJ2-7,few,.,CASSFPGMTQYF,TGTGCCAGCAGTTTCCCGGGGATGACGCAGTACTTC
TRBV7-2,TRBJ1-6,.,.,CASSPMAGTNNSPLHF,TGTGCCAGCAGCCCTATGGCCGGGACAAATAATTCACCCCTCCACTTT
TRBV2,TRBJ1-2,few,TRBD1,CASSEAPGQGFYTF,TGTGCCAGCAGTGAAGCTCCGGGACAGGGTTTTTACACCTTC
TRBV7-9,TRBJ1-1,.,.,CASSLGAGRTEAFF,TGTGCCAGCAGCTTAGGAGCAGGGCGCACTGAAGCTTTCTTT
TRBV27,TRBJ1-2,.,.,CATQPLLGAAYGYTF,TGTGCCACTCAACCCCTCCTGGGAGCGGCCTATGGCTACACCTTC
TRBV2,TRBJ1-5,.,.,CASSAGNSNQPQHF,TGTGCCAGCAGTGCGGGGAATAGCAATCAGCCCCAGCATTTT
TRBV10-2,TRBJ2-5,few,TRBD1,CASSERTGIGQETQYF,TGCGCCAGCAGTGAAAGGACAGGGATCGGCCAAGAGACCCAGTACTTC
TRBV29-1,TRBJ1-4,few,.,CSVNQNEKLFF,TGCAGCGTTAACCAGAATGAAAAACTGTTTTTT
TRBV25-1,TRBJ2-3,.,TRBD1,CASSDIGQGFSSTDTQYF,TGTGCCAGCAGTGATATAGGACAGGGCTTTTCCAGCACAGATACGCAGTATTTT
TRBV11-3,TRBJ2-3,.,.,CASSWPGHPTDTDTQYF,TGTGCCAGCAGCTGGCCCGGGCACCCGACAGACACAGATACGCAGTATTTT
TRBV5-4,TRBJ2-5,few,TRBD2,CASSFPSGEETQYF,TGTGCCAGCAGCTTCCCTAGCGGCGAAGAGACCCAGTACTTC
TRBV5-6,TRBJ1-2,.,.,CASSLEGSYGYTF,TGTGCCAGCAGCTTAGAGGGAAGCTATGGCTACACCTTC
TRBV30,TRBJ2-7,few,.,CARRIPDGYEQYF,TGTGCCCGAAGGATCCCTGACGGATACGAGCAGTACTTC
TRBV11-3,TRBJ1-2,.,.,CASSPGQFFGYTF,TGTGCCAGCAGCCCTGGACAGTTTTTTGGCTACACCTTC
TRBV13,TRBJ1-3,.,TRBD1,CASTRDSVGNTIYF,TGTGCCAGCACCCGGGACAGCGTTGGAAACACCATATATTTT
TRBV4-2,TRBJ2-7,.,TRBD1,CASSHPTGDNINEQYF,TGTGCCAGCAGCCACCCGACAGGGGACAACATCAACGAGCAGTACTTC
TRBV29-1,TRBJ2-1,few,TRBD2,CSVRLAGELVFGEQFF,TGCAGCGTGAGGCTAGCGGGGGAACTGGTCTTTGGTGAGCAGTTCTTC
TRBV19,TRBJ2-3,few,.,CASSSNTGTQYF,TGTGCCAGTAGTTCCAACACGGGGACGCAGTATTTT
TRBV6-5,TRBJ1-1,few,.,CASSYGDPQNTEAFF,TGTGCCAGCAGTTACGGGGACCCGCAGAACACTGAAGCTTTCTTT
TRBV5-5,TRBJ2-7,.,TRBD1,CASSLAGQGWSEQYF,TGTGCCAGCAGCTTGGCCGGACAGGGTTGGTCCGAGCAGTACTTC
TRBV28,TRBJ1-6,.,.,CASNPGTGFGALHF,TGTGCCAGCAATCCCGGGACGGGCTTTGGGGCCCTCCACTTT
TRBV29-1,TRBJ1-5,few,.,CSASGVNQPQHF,TGCAGCGCCTCCGGGGTAAATCAGCCCCAGCATTTT
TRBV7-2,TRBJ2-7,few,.,CASSLVPGPYEQYF,TGTGCCAGCAGCTTAGTCCCGGGCCCCTACGAGCAGTACTTC
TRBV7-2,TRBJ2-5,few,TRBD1,CASSLPGGTQYF,TGTGCCAGCAGCCTACCAGGGGGGACCCAGTACTTC
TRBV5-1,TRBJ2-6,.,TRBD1,CASGSDRVEPGANVLTF,TGCGCCAGCGGCTCGGACAGGGTTGAGCCTGGGGCCAACGTCCTGACTTTC
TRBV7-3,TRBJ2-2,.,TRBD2,CASSPRASGDHTGELFF,TGTGCCAGCAGCCCAAGGGCTAGCGGGGACCACACCGGGGAGCTGTTTTTT
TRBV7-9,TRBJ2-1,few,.,CASSLGQGNEQFF,TGTGCCAGCAGCCTCGGCCAAGGCAATGAGCAGTTCTTC
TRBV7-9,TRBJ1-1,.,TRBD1,CASSRDRAGNTEAFF,TGTGCCAGCAGCCGGGACAGGGCGGGGAACACTGAAGCTTTCTTT
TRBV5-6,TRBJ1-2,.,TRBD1,CASSLVQGGGYTF,TGTGCCAGCAGCTTGGTACAGGGGGGTGGCTACACCTTC
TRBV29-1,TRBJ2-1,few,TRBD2,CSVSPRLAGGLSGQFF,TGCAGCGTTAGCCCCCGTTTAGCGGGGGGATTGAGTGGGCAGTTCTTC
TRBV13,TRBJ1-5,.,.,CASSLARAGVQPQHF,TGTGCCAGCAGCTTAGCAAGAGCAGGGGTTCAGCCCCAGCATTTT
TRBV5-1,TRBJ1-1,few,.,CASSFKGTAEAFF,TGCGCCAGCAGCTTCAAAGGGACCGCTGAAGCTTTCTTT